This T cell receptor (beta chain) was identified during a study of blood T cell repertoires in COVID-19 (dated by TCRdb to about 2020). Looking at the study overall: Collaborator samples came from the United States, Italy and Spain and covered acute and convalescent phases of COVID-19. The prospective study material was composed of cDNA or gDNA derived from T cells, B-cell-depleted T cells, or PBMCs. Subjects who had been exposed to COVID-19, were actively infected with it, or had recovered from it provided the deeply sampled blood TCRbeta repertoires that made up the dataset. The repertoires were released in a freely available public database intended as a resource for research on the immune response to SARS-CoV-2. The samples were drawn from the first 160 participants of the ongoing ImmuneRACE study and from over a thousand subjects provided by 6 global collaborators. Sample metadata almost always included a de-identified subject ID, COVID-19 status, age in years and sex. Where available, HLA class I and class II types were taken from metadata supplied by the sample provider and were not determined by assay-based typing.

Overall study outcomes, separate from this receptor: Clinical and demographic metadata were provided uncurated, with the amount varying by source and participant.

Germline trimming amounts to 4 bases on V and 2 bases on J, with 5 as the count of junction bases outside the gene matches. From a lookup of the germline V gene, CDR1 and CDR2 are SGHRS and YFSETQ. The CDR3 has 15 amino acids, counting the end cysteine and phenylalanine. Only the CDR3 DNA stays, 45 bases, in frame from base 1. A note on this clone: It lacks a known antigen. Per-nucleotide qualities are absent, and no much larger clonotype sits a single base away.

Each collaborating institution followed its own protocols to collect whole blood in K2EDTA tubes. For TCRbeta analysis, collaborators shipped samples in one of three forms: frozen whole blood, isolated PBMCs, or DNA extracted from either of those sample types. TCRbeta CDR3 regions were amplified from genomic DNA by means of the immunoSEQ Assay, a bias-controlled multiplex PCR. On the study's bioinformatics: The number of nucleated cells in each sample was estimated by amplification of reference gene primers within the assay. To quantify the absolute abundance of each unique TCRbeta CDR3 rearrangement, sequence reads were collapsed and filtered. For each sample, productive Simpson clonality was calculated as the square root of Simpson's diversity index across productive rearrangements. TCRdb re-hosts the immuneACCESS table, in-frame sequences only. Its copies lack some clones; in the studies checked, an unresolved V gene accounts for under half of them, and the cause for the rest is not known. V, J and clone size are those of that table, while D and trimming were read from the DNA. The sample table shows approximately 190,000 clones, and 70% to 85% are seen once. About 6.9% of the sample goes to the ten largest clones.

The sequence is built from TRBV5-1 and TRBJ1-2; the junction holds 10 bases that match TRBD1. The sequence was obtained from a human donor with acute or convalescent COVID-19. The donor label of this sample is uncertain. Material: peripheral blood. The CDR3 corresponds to CASSTGQGINYGYTF. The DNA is TGCGCCAGCAGCACGGGACAGGGGATAAACTATGGCTACACCTTC.